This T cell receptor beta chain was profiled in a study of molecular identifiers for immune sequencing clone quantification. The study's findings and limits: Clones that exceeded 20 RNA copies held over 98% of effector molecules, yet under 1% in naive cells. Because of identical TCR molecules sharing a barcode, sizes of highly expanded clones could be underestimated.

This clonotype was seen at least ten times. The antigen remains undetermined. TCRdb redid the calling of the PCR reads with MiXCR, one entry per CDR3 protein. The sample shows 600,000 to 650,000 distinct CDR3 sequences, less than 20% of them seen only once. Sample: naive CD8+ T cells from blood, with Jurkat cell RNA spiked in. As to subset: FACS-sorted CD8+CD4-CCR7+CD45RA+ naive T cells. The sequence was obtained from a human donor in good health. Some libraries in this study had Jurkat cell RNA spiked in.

The CDR3 nucleotides are TGTGCCAGCAGTTTTTCGCGGGGGGCCGACAATGAGCAGTTCTTC. This gives the protein CASSFSRGADNEQFF. The genes are TRBV28 and TRBJ2-1; TRBD2 agrees at 8 bases. V lost 3 bases, J lost 5 bases, and 6 bases stayed unmatched. The length of the CDR3 is 15 residues. CDR1 is MDHEN and CDR2 is SYDVKM in the germline V gene.